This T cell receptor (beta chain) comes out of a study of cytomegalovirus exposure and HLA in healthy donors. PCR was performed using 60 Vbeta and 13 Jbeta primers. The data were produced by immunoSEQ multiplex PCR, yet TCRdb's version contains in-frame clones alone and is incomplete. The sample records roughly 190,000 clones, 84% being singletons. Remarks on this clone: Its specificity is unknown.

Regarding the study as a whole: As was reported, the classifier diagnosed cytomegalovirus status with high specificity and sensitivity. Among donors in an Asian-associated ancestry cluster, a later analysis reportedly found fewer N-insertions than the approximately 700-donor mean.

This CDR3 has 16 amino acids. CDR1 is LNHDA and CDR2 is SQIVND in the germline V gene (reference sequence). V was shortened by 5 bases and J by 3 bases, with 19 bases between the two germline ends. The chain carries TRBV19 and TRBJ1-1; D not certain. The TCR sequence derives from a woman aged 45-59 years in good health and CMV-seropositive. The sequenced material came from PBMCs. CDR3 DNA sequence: TGTGCCAGTAGTTCCCGACCGGGAGTCGGGGACACTGAAGCTTTCTTT. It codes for CASSSRPGVGDTEAFF.